This TCR beta chain was profiled in a study of blood T cell repertoires in COVID-19. Across the whole study: In each case, the material was cDNA or gDNA derived from T cells, B-cell-depleted T cells, or PBMCs.

Trimming left V 4 bases short and J 8 bases short, with 12 bases between. The CDR3 covers 13 residues. The germline gives CDR1 MNHNY, CDR2 SVGAGI (reference sequence). As handled by the study authors: Amplification with reference gene primers provided the estimates of nucleated cell counts. Profiled with immunoSEQ multiplex PCR; TCRdb holds only in-frame clones, not every one. D and trimming were read from the DNA, whereas the V and J calls and clone size are those reported in that table. Among over 150,000 clones listed, 84% were seen once. Material: peripheral blood. The chain carries TRBV6-6 and TRBJ2-1, with D unclear. The clonotype originates from a human donor in a cohort sampled during active COVID-19. CDR3 in amino acids: CASSSGPNDEQFF. CDR3 DNA: TGTGCCAGCAGTTCGGGTCCCAACGATGAGCAGTTCTTC.